One sample yielded the 30 T cell receptor beta chains listed below, sequenced in a study of blood T cells in healthy people across ages. For the second PCR, which ran for about 7 to 11 cycles, a sample-barcoded 5' primer and a J-beta primer mix were used. TCRdb ran MiXCR on the 5' RACE reads and lists one entry per CDR3 protein. The repertoire includes a few hundred thousand distinct CDR3 sequences, 27% of them detected once, and approximately 17% sits in the top ten. Sequencing was carried out using blood. The receptor set was obtained from an older woman in good health.

In this sample, this clonotype turned up a few times. J is TRBJ1-6 and V is TRBV20-1; 7 bases map to TRBD1. Germline-derived CDR1 and CDR2 are DFQATT and SNEGSKA (reference sequence). V shed 1 base, J shed 7 bases, and the junction held 10 bases outside the gene matches. This CDR3 region has 16 residues. The CDR3: CSARARQTGQNSPLHF. CDR3 nucleotide sequence: TGCAGTGCTAGAGCCAGACAGACAGGGCAGAATTCACCCCTCCACTTT.

The J gene is TRBJ1-4, the V gene TRBV7-9; D is perhaps TRBD1 (5 bases). Between the trimmed V and J ends, which lost 2 bases and 7 bases, there was a span of 14 bases. This CDR3 comprises 15 residues. CDR1 and CDR2 (germline): SEHNR, FQNEAQ (reference sequence). CDR3 DNA: TGTGCCAGCAGCTTATCTGGCAGTGGGGGTGAAAAACTGTTTTTT. Translating it yields CASSLSGSGGEKLFF. The full variable domain, rest sourced from reference TRBV7-9 and TRBJ1-4, is DTGVSQNPRHKITKRGQNVTFRCDPISEHNRLYWYRQTLGQGPEFLTYFQNEAQLEKSRLLSDRFSAERPKGSFSTLEIQRTEQGDSAMYLCASSLSGSGGEKLFFGSGTQLSVL.

This clonotype was seen more than once but under ten times. V and J are TRBV11-3 and TRBJ2-2; a weak D match, TRBD2 (6 bases). Germline CDR1 is SGHNT and CDR2 is YENEEA. There are 14 residues in the CDR3. Trimming pared 4 bases from V and 7 bases from J, leaving 13 bases between. CDR3 DNA: TGTGCCAGCAGCTGGAGGGCGGTTAACGGGGAGCTGTTTTTT. Translating it yields CASSWRAVNGELFF. The full variable domain, with the rest looked up from reference TRBV11-3 and TRBJ2-2, is EAGVVQSPRYKIIEKKQPVAFWCNPISGHNTLYWYLQNLGQGPELLIRYENEEAVDDSQLPKDRFSAERLKGVDSTLKIQPAELGDSAVYLCASSWRAVNGELFFGEGSRLTVL.

This clonotype was seen only a few times. The V and J genes are TRBV7-9 and TRBJ2-5; TRBD2 matches 7 bases. The length of the CDR3 is 16 residues. V dropped 0 bases and J dropped 5; count of bases not matched to a gene: 9. Germline values: CDR1 SEHNR, CDR2 FQNEAQ (reference sequence). CDR3 protein: CASSLALAGVGETQYF. The CDR3 DNA follows: TGTGCCAGCAGCTTAGCGCTGGCGGGAGTTGGTGAGACCCAGTACTTC.

A few counts support this clonotype. The chain recombines TRBV4-3 with TRBJ2-1; 9 bases agree with TRBD2. CDR1 and CDR2 from the germline V gene are LGHNA and YSLEER. V gave up 0 bases and J gave up 12 bases; unmatched junction bases: 12. This CDR3 contains 16 residues. For the CDR3, the DNA is TGCGCCAGCAGCCAAGACGTTGGGGCTAGCGGGACCGGGCAGTTCTTC. This sequence encodes CASSQDVGASGTGQFF.

Many counts were recorded for this clonotype. The CDR3, as DNA: TGCAGTGCTACGGACAGATCAGGGGCCAACGTCCTGACTTTC. It translates to CSATDRSGANVLTF. V is TRBV20-1 and J is TRBJ2-6; weak D call: TRBD1 (6 bases). CDR3 length: 14 residues. The germline V and J ends were trimmed by 4 bases and 4 bases, with 11 bases remaining between them. Germline CDR1 and CDR2: DFQATT and SNEGSKA (reference sequence).

This sequence joins TRBV7-2 and TRBJ1-1; TRBD1 is a possible D gene (6 bases). The CDR3 runs 12 residues. With 3 bases removed from V and 11 bases from J, the gap between germline ends came to 13 bases. In germline, CDR1 is SGHTA, CDR2 FQGNSA. CDR3 residues: CASSFSGQQAFF. CDR3 DNA sequence: TGTGCCAGCAGCTTCTCCGGACAGCAGGCTTTCTTT.

The sample holds one count of this clonotype. The V and J genes are TRBV30 and TRBJ2-7, with D possibly matching TRBD1 (6 bases). The CDR3 consists of 14 residues. Trimming stripped 5 bases from V and 6 bases from J, with 20 bases between. Germline loops: CDR1 GTSNPN, CDR2 SVGIG (reference sequence). The CDR3 region is CAWELTGAGIEQYF. The CDR3 DNA follows: TGTGCCTGGGAACTGACAGGAGCCGGGATCGAGCAGTACTTC.

V usage is TRBV7-3 and J usage is TRBJ1-1; D possibly corresponds to TRBD1 (5 bases). The germline V gene has CDR1 SGHTA and CDR2 FQGTGA. Trimming pared 5 bases from V and 3 bases from J, leaving 10 bases between. This CDR3 has 13 amino acids. The chain's CDR3 is CASSPNRHTEAFF. The CDR3 DNA sequence: TGTGCCAGCAGCCCCAACAGGCACACTGAAGCTTTCTTT.

The chain recombines TRBV5-1 with TRBJ2-5, with D uncertain. V was pared by 4 bases and J by 5 bases, with 15 bases between. Germline CDR1 reads SGHRS; CDR2 reads YFSETQ. The CDR3 is made up of 14 amino acids. The CDR3 region is CASSLTAIEETQYF. In DNA, the CDR3 is TGCGCCAGCAGCCTTACGGCTATCGAGGAGACCCAGTACTTC. The full variable domain, rest sourced from reference TRBV5-1 and TRBJ2-5, is KAGVTQTPRYLIKTRGQQVTLSCSPISGHRSVSWYQQTPGQGLQFLFEYFSETQRNKGNFPGRFSGRQFSNSRSEMNVSTLELGDSALYLCASSLTAIEETQYFGPGTRLLVL.

The chain recombines TRBV4-2 with TRBJ1-4, with no clear D. Trimming removed 1 base from V and 4 bases from J, with 10 bases in between. The CDR3 is 15 residues long. The germline gives CDR1 LGHNA, CDR2 YNFKEQ. The CDR3 nucleotides are TGTGCCAGCAGCCAAGGTCGAGCGTTTAATGAAAAACTGTTTTTT. Translation gives CASSQGRAFNEKLFF.

This clonotype was counted a few times. V and J are TRBV9 and TRBJ2-5; weak D call: TRBD1 (5 bases). V lost 3 bases and J 5 bases, leaving 11 bases between the germline ends. Per the germline V gene, CDR1 is SGDLS and CDR2 is YYNGEE. The CDR3 spans 13 residues. The CDR3 here is CASSGTGWETQYF. The CDR3 DNA reads TGTGCCAGCAGCGGAACAGGATGGGAGACCCAGTACTTC. The full variable domain, with the rest looked up from reference TRBV9 and TRBJ2-5, is DSGVTQTPKHLITATGQRVTLRCSPRSGDLSVYWYQQSLDQGLQFLIQYYNGEERAKGNILERFSAQQFPDLHSELNLSSLELGDSALYFCASSGTGWETQYFGPGTRLLVL.

This clonotype has a count of ten or more. V usage is TRBV7-2 and J usage is TRBJ2-7, with 7 bases aligning to TRBD1. Germline CDR1 is SGHTA and CDR2 is FQGNSA. The V segment lost 1 base and the J segment 4 bases; nucleotides outside the gene matches: 7. CDR3 length equals 15 residues. DNA of the CDR3: TGTGCCAGCAGCTTAGTGGGACAGCCCGATTACGAGCAGTACTTC. It codes for CASSLVGQPDYEQYF.

In this sample, this clonotype turned up a few times. The rearrangement joins TRBV20-1 to TRBJ2-5; 9 bases line up with TRBD1. The J call could be wrong; TRBJ2-7 is a better fit for the DNA end. The CDR3 totals 14 residues. The germline V gene has CDR1 DFQATT and CDR2 SNEGSKA (reference sequence). CDR3 loop: CSAGVVTGGSEQYF. The CDR3 DNA follows: TGCAGTGCAGGGGTTGTGACAGGGGGTAGCGAGCAGTACTTC.

This sequence joins TRBV5-1 and TRBJ1-2; no clear D gene. Trimming took 4 bases from V and 10 from J, leaving 17 bases between them. CDR1 SGHRS and CDR2 YFSETQ come from the germline V gene. CDR3 length equals 13 residues. This CDR3 is CASSAGRGPDYTF. The DNA of the CDR3 is TGCGCCAGCAGCGCCGGACGGGGTCCGGACTACACCTTC.

This clonotype was recorded a few times. V is TRBV20-1 and J is TRBJ2-3, with 9 bases that match TRBD1. This CDR3 region has 15 residues. The germline gives CDR1 DFQATT, CDR2 SNEGSKA (reference sequence). V trimming: 6 bases; J trimming: 6 bases; junction bases outside the gene matches: 13. CDR3 sequence: CSALGTGNRWDTQYF. The CDR3 nucleotides read TGCAGTGCACTTGGGACAGGGAATAGGTGGGATACGCAGTATTTT.

The chain uses TRBV19 and TRBJ1-5; D ambiguous. This CDR3 is 15 amino acids long. Trimming left V 2 bases short and J 2 bases short, with 10 bases between. Germline lookup yields CDR1 LNHDA and CDR2 SQIVND (reference sequence). The CDR3 sequence is CASSIKGDGNQPQHF. The CDR3 nucleotides are TGTGCCAGTAGTATAAAAGGCGACGGCAATCAGCCCCAGCATTTT.

The chain links TRBV7-9 to TRBJ1-1; D is ambiguous. With 10 bases removed from V and 0 bases from J, the gap between germline ends came to 3 bases. In germline, CDR1 is SEHNR, CDR2 FQNEAQ (reference sequence). The CDR3 loop spans 10 amino acids. CDR3 region: CATLNTEAFF. In DNA form, the CDR3 reads TGTGCCACCTTGAACACTGAAGCTTTCTTT.

This clonotype has more than one count but fewer than ten. V and J are TRBV7-9 and TRBJ1-1, with 9 positions matching TRBD1. The CDR3 has 19 residues. Germline V CDR1 and CDR2: SEHNR, FQNEAQ (reference sequence). V trimming: 5 bases; J trimming: 0 bases; junction bases outside the gene matches: 16. In DNA, the CDR3 is TGTGCCAGCAGCCCCCGCCCGGGACAGGGTAAGGGAATGAACACTGAAGCTTTCTTT. This sequence encodes CASSPRPGQGKGMNTEAFF.

J is TRBJ2-1 and V is TRBV6-2 or TRBV6-3; D gene unclear. Per germline, CDR1 MNHEY and CDR2 SVGEGT. This CDR3 is built from 12 residues. V lost 2 bases to trimming and J lost 9 bases, with 8 bases between them. The CDR3 loop is CASSYLDSEQFF. The CDR3 DNA reads TGTGCCAGCAGTTACCTGGATTCTGAGCAGTTCTTC.

This clonotype was picked up a small number of times. CDR3 nucleotides: TGTGCCAGCAGTTACTACTCGGACACTGAAGCTTTCTTT. It encodes CASSYYSDTEAFF. V is TRBV6-6 and J is TRBJ1-1, with D hard to call. The CDR3 totals 13 residues. Germline CDR1 and CDR2: MNHNY and SVGAGI (reference sequence). Trimming took 1 base from V and 3 from J, leaving 6 bases between them.

V and J are TRBV12-5 and TRBJ2-2, with TRBD2 matching over 8 bases. J was trimmed by 0 bases and V by 5 bases; bases with no gene match: 2. Germline V lookup: CDR1 LGHNT, CDR2 FRNRAP. The CDR3 is 15 residues long. The DNA for the CDR3 is TGTGCTAGTGGTCCGGGACTAGCGAACACCGGGGAGCTGTTTTTT. Translated, it gives CASGPGLANTGELFF.

The table lists this clonotype with a few counts. This chain joins TRBV7-2 and TRBJ1-4; D uncertain. Germline V gene data show CDR1 as SGHTA and CDR2 as FQGNSA. The length of the CDR3 is 15 residues. V dropped 1 base and J dropped 5 bases, with 11 bases sitting between them. The CDR3 spells CASSLGGLINEKLFF. The CDR3 DNA is TGTGCCAGCAGCTTAGGTGGACTGATCAATGAAAAACTGTTTTTT.

This clonotype was observed a few times. The CDR3 region is CATSRGTGVNTDTQYF. Here the CDR3 DNA reads TGTGCCACCAGCAGAGGGACAGGCGTTAATACAGATACGCAGTATTTT. The gene calls are TRBV15 and TRBJ2-3; 7 bases fit TRBD1. The CDR3 is made up of 16 amino acids. The germline V gene has CDR1 LNHNV and CDR2 YYDKDF (reference sequence). With V trimmed by 1 base and J by 3 bases, 7 bases remained unmatched.

This clonotype was detected once. The genes are TRBV5-1 and TRBJ1-6, with D possibly being TRBD1 (5 bases). Germline V gene data show CDR1 as SGHRS and CDR2 as YFSETQ. Trimming removed 5 bases at V and 4 bases at J, with 10 bases between. This CDR3 contains 14 residues. The CDR3 coding sequence is TGCGCCAGCAGAGACGGGACTTATAATTCACCCCTCCACTTT. Its translation: CASRDGTYNSPLHF. Full variable domain (missing parts from reference TRBV5-1 and TRBJ1-6): KAGVTQTPRYLIKTRGQQVTLSCSPISGHRSVSWYQQTPGQGLQFLFEYFSETQRNKGNFPGRFSGRQFSNSRSEMNVSTLELGDSALYLCASRDGTYNSPLHFGNGTRLTVT.

The chain carries TRBV7-9 and TRBJ1-2, with 7 bases lining up with TRBD1. Looked up from germline, CDR1 is SEHNR and CDR2 is FQNEAQ (reference sequence). V was pared by 5 bases and J by 2 bases, with 5 bases of the junction left unmatched. This CDR3 is 14 amino acids long. The CDR3 DNA sequence: TGTGCCAGCAGCATCGGACAGGCGAACTATGGCTACACCTTC. Its translation is CASSIGQANYGYTF.

This clonotype was picked up a small number of times. Because it lacks the conserved phenylalanine or tryptophan at the end, this CDR3 is likely a read error. The chain has TRBV6-5 and TRBJ1-2; 7 nucleotides agree with TRBD1. Germline CDR1 MNHEY, CDR2 SVGAGI. The length of the CDR3 is 18 residues. V was clipped by 0 bases and J by 5 bases; unmatched bases: 15. The DNA for the CDR3 is TGTGCCAGCAGTTACTCGACCAGGGTGCGAAGGGGGCCTTATGGCTACACCCTC. It translates to CASSYSTRVRRGPYGYTL.

The chain has TRBV20-1 and TRBJ2-5; D remains ambiguous. CDR1 is DFQATT and CDR2 is SNEGSKA in the germline V gene (reference sequence). This CDR3 region has 15 residues. V was cut by 3 bases and J by 0 bases, with 14 bases left in between. The CDR3 loop is CSARGAGFDQETQYF. For the CDR3, the DNA is TGCAGTGCTAGGGGCGCCGGGTTCGACCAAGAGACCCAGTACTTC.

About this clonotype: The junction differs from germline at one of its ends, possibly a read error. The rearrangement links TRBV29-1 to TRBJ2-2, with a tentative D call TRBD1 (6 bases). Germline V gives CDR1 SQVTM, CDR2 ANQGSEA. This CDR3 spans 13 amino acids. The CDR3 nucleotides are TGCGGCGTTCAGGGGACGTACACCGGGGAGCTGTTTTTT. It codes for CGVQGTYTGELFF.

The rearrangement links TRBV6-2 or TRBV6-3 to TRBJ2-3; TRBD2 matches 8 bases. Germline V gives CDR1 MNHEY, CDR2 SVGEGT. Trimming cost V 7 bases and J 2 bases; bases outside gene matches: 8. The CDR3 contains 15 residues. The CDR3 loop reads CASKLTSVLTDTQYF. DNA for the CDR3: TGTGCCAGCAAGTTGACTAGCGTCCTCACAGATACGCAGTATTTT.